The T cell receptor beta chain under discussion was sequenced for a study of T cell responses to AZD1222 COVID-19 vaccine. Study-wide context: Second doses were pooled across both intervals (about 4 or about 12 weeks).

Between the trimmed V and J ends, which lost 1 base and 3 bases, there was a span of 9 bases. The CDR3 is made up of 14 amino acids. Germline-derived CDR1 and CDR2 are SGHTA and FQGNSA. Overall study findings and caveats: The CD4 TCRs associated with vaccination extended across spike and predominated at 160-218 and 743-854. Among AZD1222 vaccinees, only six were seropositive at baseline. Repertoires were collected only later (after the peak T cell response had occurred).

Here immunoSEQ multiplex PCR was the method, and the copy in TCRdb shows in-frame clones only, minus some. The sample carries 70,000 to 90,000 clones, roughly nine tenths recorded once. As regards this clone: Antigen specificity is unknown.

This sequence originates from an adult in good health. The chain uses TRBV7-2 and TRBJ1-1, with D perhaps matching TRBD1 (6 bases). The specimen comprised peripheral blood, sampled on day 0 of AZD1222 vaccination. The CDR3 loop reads CASSLGGGYTEAFF. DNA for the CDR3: TGTGCCAGCAGCTTAGGAGGGGGATACACTGAAGCTTTCTTT.